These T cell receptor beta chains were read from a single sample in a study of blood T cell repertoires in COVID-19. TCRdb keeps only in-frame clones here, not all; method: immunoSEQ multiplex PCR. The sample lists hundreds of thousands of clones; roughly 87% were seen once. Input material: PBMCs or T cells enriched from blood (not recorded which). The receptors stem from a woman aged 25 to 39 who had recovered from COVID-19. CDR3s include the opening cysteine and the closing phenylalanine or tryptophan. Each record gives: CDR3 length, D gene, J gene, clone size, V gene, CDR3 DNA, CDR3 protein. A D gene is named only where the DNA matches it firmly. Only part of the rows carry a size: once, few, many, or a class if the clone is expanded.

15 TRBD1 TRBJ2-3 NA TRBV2 TGTGCCAGCAGTGAAGGGCAGGGGGGCACAGATACGCAGTATTTT CASSEGQGGTDTQYF
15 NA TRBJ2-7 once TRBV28 TGTGCCAGCAGTTTACCGGCAGGCCCTATCTACGAGCAGTACTTC CASSLPAGPIYEQYF
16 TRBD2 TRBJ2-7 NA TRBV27 TGTGCCAGCAGTTTATTTGGGGCTAGCGGGGGGTTCGAGCAGTACTTC CASSLFGASGGFEQYF
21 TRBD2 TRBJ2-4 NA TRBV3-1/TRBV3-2 TGTGCCAGCAGCCAAGATCTCGAACCCGGGACTAGCGGGGGGGCTAAAAACATTCAGTACTTC CASSQDLEPGTSGGAKNIQYF
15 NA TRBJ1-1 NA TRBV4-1 TGCGCCAGCAGCCAGGGGGGACTCTCGAACACTGAAGCTTTCTTT CASSQGGLSNTEAFF
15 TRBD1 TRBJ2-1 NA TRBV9 TGTGCCAGCAGGGCTCCGGGACAGCCAAACAATGAGCAGTTCTTC CASRAPGQPNNEQFF
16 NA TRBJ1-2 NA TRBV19 TGTGCCAGTAGTCCCCCTCCGGGAAGTCCGAGGGATGGCTACACCTTC CASSPPPGSPRDGYTF
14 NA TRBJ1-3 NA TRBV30 TGTGCCTGGAAGACTACTGGCTCTGGAAACACCATATATTTT CAWKTTGSGNTIYF
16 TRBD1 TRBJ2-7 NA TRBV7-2 TGTGCCAGCAGCTTATCGCGGGGACAGGGGGCTAACGAGCAGTACTTC CASSLSRGQGANEQYF
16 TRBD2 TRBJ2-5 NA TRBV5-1 TGCGCCAGCAGCAGATCCGGGACTAGCGACCAAGAGACCCAGTACTTC CASSRSGTSDQETQYF
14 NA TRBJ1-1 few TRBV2 TGTGCCAGGGAATACAGGGATAAGAACACTGAAGCTTTCTTT CAREYRDKNTEAFF
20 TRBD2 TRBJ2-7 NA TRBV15 TGTGCCACCAGCAGAGATCGGCGACTAGCGGGGGCGCCGAGCTCCTACGAGCAGTACTTC CATSRDRRLAGAPSSYEQYF
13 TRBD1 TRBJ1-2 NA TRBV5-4 TGTGCCAGCAGCTTGGGACAGGGGTCCGGCTACACCTTC CASSLGQGSGYTF
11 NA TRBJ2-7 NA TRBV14 TGTGCCAGCAGCCAAGTACTCCTCCAGTACTTC CASSQVLLQYF
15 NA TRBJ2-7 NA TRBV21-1 TGTGCCAGCAGCACTGGGGACAGGCCCTCCTACGAGCAGTACTTC CASSTGDRPSYEQYF
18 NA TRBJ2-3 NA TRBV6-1 TGTGCCAGCAGTGAATTCGGTAGCGAGTACTCTAGCACAGATACGCAGTATTTT CASSEFGSEYSSTDTQYF
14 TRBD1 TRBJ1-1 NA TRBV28 TGTGCCAGCAGTCGACAGGGGCTGAACACTGAAGCTTTCTTT CASSRQGLNTEAFF
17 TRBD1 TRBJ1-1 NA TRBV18 TGTGCCAGCTCACCAACCCAACGTCAGGGGGCGAACACTGAAGCTTTCTTT CASSPTQRQGANTEAFF
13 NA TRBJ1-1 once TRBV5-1 TGCGCCAGCAGCTTGTGGGGGGGCACTGAAGCTTTCTTT CASSLWGGTEAFF
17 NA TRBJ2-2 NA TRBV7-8 TGTGCCAGCAGCGATATAGACAAGGGGCTCAGGGCCGGGGAGCTGTTTTTT CASSDIDKGLRAGELFF
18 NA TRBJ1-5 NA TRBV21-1 TGTGCCAGCAGCCCCCGGACAGGGTCGGATTGTAGCAATCAGCCCCAGCATTTT CASSPRTGSDCSNQPQHF
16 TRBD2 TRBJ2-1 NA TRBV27 TGTGCCAGCAGTTTTAGAACGAGCGGGGGAACTAATGAGCAGTTCTTC CASSFRTSGGTNEQFF
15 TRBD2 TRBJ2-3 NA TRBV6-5 TGTGCCACCTCCCGACCGGGACTAGCGGGGGGGAGGCAGTATTTT CATSRPGLAGGRQYF
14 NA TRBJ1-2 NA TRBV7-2 TGTGCCAGCAGCTCCGCCGGGGGTAACTATGGCTACACCTTC CASSSAGGNYGYTF
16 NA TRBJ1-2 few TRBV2 TGTGCCAGCAGGGGCCCCCAGGAGGGGTCCGACTATGGCTACACCTTC CASRGPQEGSDYGYTF
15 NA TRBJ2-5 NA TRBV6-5 TGTGCCAGCAGTTATTCACGGACGAGGGGGGAGACCCAGTACTTC CASSYSRTRGETQYF
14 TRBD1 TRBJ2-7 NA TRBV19 TGTGCCAGTAGCGAACAGGACAGGGTCTTGGAGCAGTACTTC CASSEQDRVLEQYF
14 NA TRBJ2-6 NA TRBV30 TGTGCCTGCCTGCCGGGTTCTGGGGCCAACGTCCTGACTTTC CACLPGSGANVLTF
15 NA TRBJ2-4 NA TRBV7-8 TGTGCCAGCGGAAGGACAGATCTAGCCAAAAACATTCAGTACTTC CASGRTDLAKNIQYF
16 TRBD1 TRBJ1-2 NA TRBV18 TGTGCCAGCTCACTCAACAGGGGCCGTATCAACTATGGCTACACCTTC CASSLNRGRINYGYTF
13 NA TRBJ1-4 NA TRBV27 TGTGCCAGCAGTTCTTCAACTAATGAAAAACTGTTTTTT CASSSSTNEKLFF
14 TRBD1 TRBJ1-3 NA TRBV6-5 TGTGCCAGCAGACGACAGGGGGTTGGAAACACCATATATTTT CASRRQGVGNTIYF
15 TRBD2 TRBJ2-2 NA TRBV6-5 TGTGCCAGCAGTAGGCGGGGGGTTGGAACCGGGGAGCTGTTTTTT CASSRRGVGTGELFF
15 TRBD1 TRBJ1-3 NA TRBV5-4 TGTGCCAGCAGCCAGGACAGGCCTACTGGAAACACCATATATTTT CASSQDRPTGNTIYF
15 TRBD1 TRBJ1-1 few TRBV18 TGTGCCAGCTCACCCTCCCAGGGGGTGAACACTGAAGCTTTCTTT CASSPSQGVNTEAFF
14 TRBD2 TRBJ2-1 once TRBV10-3 TGTGCCATCCGCGGGACTAGCGGGTACAATGAGCAGTTCTTC CAIRGTSGYNEQFF
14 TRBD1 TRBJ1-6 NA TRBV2 TGTGCCAGCAGTCGGGACAGCGAGTATTCACCCCTCCACTTT CASSRDSEYSPLHF
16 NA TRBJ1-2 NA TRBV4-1 TGCGCCAGCAGCCAAGTGTCACAAGGCGGTCTCTATGGCTACACCTTC CASSQVSQGGLYGYTF
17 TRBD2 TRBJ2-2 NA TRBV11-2 TGTGCCAGCAGCTTGGAGGCGGGGGGAGGGTTTACCGGGGAGCTGTTTTTT CASSLEAGGGFTGELFF
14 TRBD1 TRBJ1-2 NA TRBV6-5 TGTGCCAGCAGTAACCTAGGGACAGGGCATGGCTACACCTTC CASSNLGTGHGYTF
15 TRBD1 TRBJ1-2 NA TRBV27 TGTGCCAGCAGCCCCGGGACAGGGGGCCACTATGGCTACACCTTC CASSPGTGGHYGYTF
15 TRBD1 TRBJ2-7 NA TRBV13 TGTGCCAGCAGCTCAGAGGGACAGGGAGGCTACGAGCAGTACTTC CASSSEGQGGYEQYF
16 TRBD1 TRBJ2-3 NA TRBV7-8 TGTGCCAGCAGCCCCCGTGACAGGGGGACGACAGATACGCAGTATTTT CASSPRDRGTTDTQYF
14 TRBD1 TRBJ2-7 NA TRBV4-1 TGCGCCAGCAGCCACCGACAGGGGGCAGGGGAGCAGTACTTC CASSHRQGAGEQYF
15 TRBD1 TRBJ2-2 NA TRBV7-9 TGTGCCAGCAGCTCCGGGACAGGGGGCACCGGGGAGCTGTTTTTT CASSSGTGGTGELFF
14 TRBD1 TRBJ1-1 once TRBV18 TGTGCCAGCTCACCAGAACAGGGGAGCACTGAAGCTTTCTTT CASSPEQGSTEAFF
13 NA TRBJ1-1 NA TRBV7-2 TGTGCCAGCAGCTTCCGGGGAGGGACTGAAGCTTTCTTT CASSFRGGTEAFF
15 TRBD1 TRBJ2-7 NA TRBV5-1 TGCGCCAGCAGCGCCCGGGACAGGGGAGCCGACGAGCAGTACTTC CASSARDRGADEQYF
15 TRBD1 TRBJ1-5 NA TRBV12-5 TGTGCTAGTGGTCCCGTGTCGGCAGGGGGTCAGCCCCAGCATTTT CASGPVSAGGQPQHF
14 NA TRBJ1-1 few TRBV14 TGTGCCAGCAGCTTTAGCCCGGTGAACACTGAAGCTTTCTTT CASSFSPVNTEAFF
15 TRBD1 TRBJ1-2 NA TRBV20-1 TGCAGTGCTAGTCTTCCGGGACAGGGGCAATCTGACTACACCTTC CSASLPGQGQSDYTF
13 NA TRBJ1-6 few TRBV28 TGTGCCAGTTGTGGGGGACTGGGTTCACCCCTCCACTTT CASCGGLGSPLHF
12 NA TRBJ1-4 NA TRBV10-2 TGCGCCAGCAGTGAGTCTGGGGACTCTCTGTTTTTT CASSESGDSLFF
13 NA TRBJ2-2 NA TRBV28 TGTGCCAGCAGTTTTCTACTTGCCGGGGAGCTGTTTTTT CASSFLLAGELFF
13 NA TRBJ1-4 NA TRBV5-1 TGCGCCAGCAGCAAATCCCTTTCGGAAAAACTGTTTTTT CASSKSLSEKLFF
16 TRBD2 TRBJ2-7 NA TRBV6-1 TGTGCCAGCAGTGAAGCCCAACTAGCGGGGGGGCACGAGCAGTACTTC CASSEAQLAGGHEQYF
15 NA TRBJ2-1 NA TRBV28 TGTGCCAGCAGTCCCGGGGGAGCTTCCTACAATGAGCAGTTCTTC CASSPGGASYNEQFF
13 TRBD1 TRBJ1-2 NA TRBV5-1 TGCGCCAGCGGAGACAGGGACGACTATGGCTACACCTTC CASGDRDDYGYTF
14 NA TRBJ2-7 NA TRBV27 TGTGCCAGCAGTTTAGTGGGGGGGCCCTACGAGCAGTACTTC CASSLVGGPYEQYF
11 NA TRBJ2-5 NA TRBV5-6 TGTGCCAGCAGCTGGGGCGAGGCCCAGTACTTC CASSWGEAQYF